These T cell receptor beta chains were read from a single sample in a study of T cell changes during pregnancy in multiple sclerosis. The table came from immunoSEQ multiplex PCR; TCRdb's copy has only in-frame clones and leaves some out. This sample has tens of thousands of clones, with roughly 91% found just once. The sequencing here drew on peripheral blood, taken in the third trimester of pregnancy. These receptors were taken from a female donor in good health, enrolled as a control in a pregnancy study. Each CDR3 is given with its conserved first and last residue. Each record gives: V gene, J gene, CDR3 protein.

v_call: TRBV7-2
j_call: TRBJ2-3
cdr3_aa: CASSLPRNTDTQYF

v_call: TRBV9
j_call: TRBJ2-5
cdr3_aa: CASSVGGQGKTQYF

v_call: TRBV6-6
j_call: TRBJ1-6
cdr3_aa: CASSYGTGDDSPLHF

v_call: TRBV10-3
j_call: TRBJ1-2
cdr3_aa: CAISPRGANYGYTF

v_call: TRBV5-1
j_call: TRBJ1-4
cdr3_aa: CASSQGVGQYNEKLFF

v_call: TRBV2
j_call: TRBJ2-1
cdr3_aa: CASGVASLINEQFF

v_call: TRBV27
j_call: TRBJ1-2
cdr3_aa: CASSLNSPSHGYTF

v_call: TRBV28
j_call: TRBJ1-6
cdr3_aa: CASSLQGLSGSPLHF

v_call: TRBV6-5
j_call: TRBJ1-5
cdr3_aa: CASRTGGDQPQHF

v_call: TRBV19
j_call: TRBJ2-7
cdr3_aa: CASSIRTSGGYEQYF

v_call: TRBV21-1
j_call: TRBJ2-7
cdr3_aa: CASSKGRQGSHEQYF

v_call: TRBV12-5
j_call: TRBJ2-1
cdr3_aa: CASGHWREQFF

v_call: TRBV6-5
j_call: TRBJ1-1
cdr3_aa: CASSTTVNTEAFF

v_call: TRBV6-5
j_call: TRBJ1-2
cdr3_aa: CASSSRDSKYGYTF

v_call: TRBV5-6
j_call: TRBJ2-7
cdr3_aa: CASSLTAYEQYF

v_call: TRBV19
j_call: TRBJ1-1
cdr3_aa: CASALGAGTEAFF

v_call: TRBV11-2
j_call: TRBJ1-1
cdr3_aa: CASCGVGTEAFF

v_call: TRBV7-2
j_call: TRBJ1-1
cdr3_aa: CASSSMAGAEAFF

v_call: TRBV2
j_call: TRBJ2-7
cdr3_aa: CASSHSVSRDYEQYF

v_call: TRBV9
j_call: TRBJ1-6
cdr3_aa: CASSVTTGEFSPLHF

v_call: TRBV25-1
j_call: TRBJ2-2
cdr3_aa: CASSDPRRDNGELFF

v_call: TRBV19
j_call: TRBJ1-1
cdr3_aa: CASSILAGLNTEAFF

v_call: TRBV6-5
j_call: TRBJ2-1
cdr3_aa: CASSARGGRYNEQFF

v_call: TRBV7-2
j_call: TRBJ2-5
cdr3_aa: CASSSRFQAPMQETQYF

v_call: TRBV6-6
j_call: TRBJ1-2
cdr3_aa: CASSYWTGGDGYTF

v_call: TRBV2
j_call: TRBJ1-1
cdr3_aa: CASMTLAEAFF

v_call: TRBV5-6
j_call: TRBJ1-2
cdr3_aa: CASSLPTGVNSNYGYTF

v_call: TRBV18
j_call: TRBJ2-7
cdr3_aa: CASSPGREPYEQYF

v_call: TRBV7-9
j_call: TRBJ2-7
cdr3_aa: CASSLGNRAKYF

v_call: TRBV10-3
j_call: TRBJ2-3
cdr3_aa: CAIRPDTTWDTQYF

v_call: TRBV11-2
j_call: TRBJ2-7
cdr3_aa: CASSPTGYEQYF

v_call: TRBV30
j_call: TRBJ1-2
cdr3_aa: CAWTTGVYGYTF

v_call: TRBV21-1
j_call: TRBJ1-1
cdr3_aa: CASSCWNPGGQWNTEAFF

v_call: TRBV9
j_call: TRBJ2-7
cdr3_aa: CASSVGLGAYEQYF

v_call: TRBV6-4
j_call: TRBJ2-3
cdr3_aa: CASSDSTGGPTDTQYF

v_call: TRBV29-1
j_call: TRBJ1-1
cdr3_aa: CSVGQAVTIKKAFF

v_call: TRBV2
j_call: TRBJ1-2
cdr3_aa: CASSERRDREGGYTF

v_call: TRBV5-1
j_call: TRBJ2-7
cdr3_aa: CASSLESKISYEQYF

v_call: TRBV14
j_call: TRBJ2-3
cdr3_aa: CASSLELTSSSTDTQYF

v_call: TRBV6-1
j_call: TRBJ1-2
cdr3_aa: CASSELWQGLSPYTF

v_call: TRBV29-1
j_call: TRBJ2-3
cdr3_aa: CSAGTGLDTQYF

v_call: TRBV5-4
j_call: TRBJ1-3
cdr3_aa: CASSLMTGKGNTIYF

v_call: TRBV5-1
j_call: TRBJ2-5
cdr3_aa: CASFPGGAGETQYF

v_call: TRBV27
j_call: TRBJ1-2
cdr3_aa: CASSRTGQGNYGYTF

v_call: TRBV5-6
j_call: TRBJ1-2
cdr3_aa: CASSRREGGGYTF

v_call: TRBV19
j_call: TRBJ2-1
cdr3_aa: CASSTLEIAGAEQFF

v_call: TRBV15
j_call: TRBJ2-2
cdr3_aa: CATSGGTANTGELFF

v_call: TRBV9
j_call: TRBJ2-3
cdr3_aa: CASSVEVGTSTDTQYF

v_call: TRBV4-3
j_call: TRBJ2-3
cdr3_aa: CASSQGTVDTDTQYF

v_call: TRBV19
j_call: TRBJ2-3
cdr3_aa: CASAARGTGLAGGDTQYF

v_call: TRBV12-5
j_call: TRBJ2-3
cdr3_aa: CASGELRGTAVSTDTQYF

v_call: TRBV2
j_call: TRBJ2-7
cdr3_aa: CASKDNSYEQYF

v_call: TRBV19
j_call: TRBJ1-1
cdr3_aa: CASSIDLRGTEAFF

v_call: TRBV19
j_call: TRBJ1-5
cdr3_aa: CASSIDNRGGQPQHF